This T cell receptor beta chain was captured in a study of T cells in Graves' hyperthyroidism and ophthalmopathy. Overall study context: The blood sample was taken at first diagnosis, before treatment began.

If no ophthalmopathy progression occurred within 18 months, Graves' hyperthyroidism was stable. TCR beta CDR3 regions were amplified from RNA. First-round RT-PCR of the TCR CDR3 relied on the HTBI primer set. TCRdb independently ran MiXCR on the multiplex PCR reads; one entry per CDR3 protein. The sample lists roughly 700,000 distinct CDR3 sequences; roughly 17% were seen once. The V gene lost 0 bases and the J gene lost 4 bases, with 17 bases spanning the gap. CDR1 LGHNA and CDR2 YSLEER come from the germline V gene. The CDR3 runs to 17 residues. Material for sequencing was blood. The TCR sequence derives from a man aged 45-60 years with Graves' hyperthyroidism. The V and J genes are TRBV4-3 and TRBJ2-3; perhaps TRBD2 as D (6 bases). CDR3 region: CASSQEPTSSVPDTQYF. The CDR3 region has the DNA TGCGCCAGCAGCCAAGAACCCACTAGCTCGGTACCAGATACGCAGTATTTT.